The 31 T cell receptor beta chains below all came from one sample that was sequenced in a study of Graves' ophthalmopathy and Graves' hyperthyroidism. The sequenced template was RNA, covering the TCR beta CDR3 region. HTBI primers served in a first-round RT-PCR, which a second-round multiplex PCR followed. From the multiplex PCR reads, TCRdb called clonotypes with MiXCR, one entry per CDR3 protein. This table has approximately 700,000 distinct CDR3 sequences, 35% to 50% appearing once. Sequences were obtained from peripheral blood. These receptors originate from an adult man with Graves' ophthalmopathy.

This clonotype appeared a few times. This chain joins TRBV10-3 and TRBJ2-7, with TRBD2 matching over 11 bases. V lost 10 bases, J lost 4 bases, and 12 bases stayed unmatched. Germline CDR1 is ENHRY and CDR2 is SYGVKD. The CDR3 contains 15 residues. CDR3 sequence: CASRDTSGRTYEQYF. The CDR3 coding sequence is TGTGCCAGCAGAGACACTAGCGGGAGAACTTACGAGCAGTACTTC.

This clonotype has a single count. With a much larger clone just one base away, this may be a read error. J is TRBJ1-2 and V is TRBV10-3, with a possible D match to TRBD1 (6 bases). Germline V gene data show CDR1 as ENHRY and CDR2 as SYGVKD. The ends were cut back, 4 bases at V and 7 bases at J, with 25 bases in the middle. The CDR3 has 17 amino acids. DNA for the CDR3: TGTGCCATCAGTGGTCCGGGACACTCGTCAATGATTTCTGGCTACACCTTC. Its translation is CAISGPGHSSMISGYTF.

This clonotype was counted between two and nine times. The V gene is TRBV7-9, the J gene TRBJ2-5, with 8 bases matching TRBD1. Germline assignment: CDR1 SEHNR and CDR2 FQNEAQ (reference sequence). This CDR3 comprises 17 residues. Losses at the gene ends were 0 bases for V and 8 bases for J; bases not matched to a gene: 14. CDR3 in DNA: TGTGCCAGCAGCTTAGCCCCGTTTGGGCAGGGGGCAGGTACCCAGTACTTC. This sequence encodes CASSLAPFGQGAGTQYF.

This clonotype was seen ten or more times. V is TRBV25-1 and J is TRBJ1-5, with D perhaps TRBD1 (5 bases). V shed 1 base and J shed 3 bases, with 7 bases lying between them. This CDR3 contains 14 residues. In germline, CDR1 is MGHDK, CDR2 SYGVNS. CDR3 sequence reads: CASSEWGINQPQHF. CDR3 nucleotides: TGTGCCAGCAGTGAATGGGGCATCAATCAGCCCCAGCATTTT.

The chain couples TRBV4-3 to TRBJ1-1, with D unresolved. Between the trimmed V and J ends, which lost 3 bases and 6 bases, there was a span of 11 bases. The CDR3 consists of 13 residues. Germline V gene lookup returns CDR1 LGHNA and CDR2 YSLEER. The CDR3 coding sequence is TGCGCCAGCAGCCAGAGGGATCCGTCTGAAGCTTTCTTT. This translates into CASSQRDPSEAFF.

This chain uses TRBV10-3 with TRBJ1-1; D may be TRBD1 (5 bases). The CDR3 is 16 residues long. Germline-derived CDR1 and CDR2 are ENHRY and SYGVKD. Trimming removed 10 bases from V and 4 bases from J, with 25 bases in between. Here the CDR3 DNA reads TGTGCCAGCAGACAACTACACGGGACCCGGGGCACTGAAGCTTTCTTT. Encoded protein: CASRQLHGTRGTEAFF.

The sample holds a few counts of this clonotype. The chain combines TRBV29-1 with TRBJ2-2; TRBD2 aligns across 9 bases. The germline V gene has CDR1 SQVTM and CDR2 ANQGSEA. This CDR3 spans 14 amino acids. V was clipped by 4 bases and J by 7 bases; unmatched bases: 7. This CDR3 is CSVVGGGASGELFF. The CDR3 bases are TGCAGCGTTGTTGGCGGGGGGGCGAGCGGGGAGCTGTTTTTT.

This clonotype appeared a few times. The chain recombines TRBV29-1 with TRBJ2-2; the D call may be TRBD1 or TRBD2 (5 bases each). This CDR3 region has 14 residues. The germline V gene has CDR1 SQVTM and CDR2 ANQGSEA. V lost 7 bases and J lost 4, with 16 bases in between. The CDR3 DNA sequence: TGCAGCGCAATCCCGGGACCCTCCACCGGGGAGCTGTTTTTT. Translating it yields CSAIPGPSTGELFF.

This clonotype occurred many times. V usage is TRBV12-3 or TRBV12-4 and J usage is TRBJ1-2; TRBD1 aligns across 7 bases. Trimming took 3 bases from V and 7 from J; bases not matched to a gene: 11. The CDR3 has 15 residues. In nucleotides, the CDR3 is TGTGCCAGCAGTTTGGCCTCCGGGACAGCGGCTGGCTACACCTTC. Protein: CASSLASGTAAGYTF.

The rearrangement links TRBV7-9 to TRBJ1-5, with D hard to call. Deletions cut 7 bases from V and 3 bases from J, with 16 bases between. This CDR3 region has 15 residues. In germline, CDR1 is SEHNR, CDR2 FQNEAQ (reference sequence). CDR3 sequence reads: CASTPDAANNQPQHF. DNA of the CDR3: TGTGCCAGCACCCCGGACGCGGCAAACAATCAGCCCCAGCATTTT.

This clonotype was observed a few times. The chain combines TRBV6-5 with TRBJ2-2; D is unclear. This CDR3 contains 12 residues. Between the trimmed V and J ends, which lost 7 bases and 5 bases, there was a span of 8 bases. The germline V gene has CDR1 MNHEY and CDR2 SVGAGI. CDR3 sequence (DNA): TGTGCCAGCAAGACTCGTACCGGGGAGCTGTTTTTT. Its translation: CASKTRTGELFF.

V and J are TRBV7-9 and TRBJ2-2, with 10 bases that match TRBD1. V trimming: 5 bases; J trimming: 6 bases; junction bases outside the gene matches: 9. CDR1 and CDR2 from the germline V gene are SEHNR and FQNEAQ (reference sequence). The CDR3 extends over 16 amino acids. The DNA of the CDR3 is TGTGCCAGCAGCCTCCGACCGGGACAGGGGCCCGGGGAGCTGTTTTTT. Its translation is CASSLRPGQGPGELFF. Drawing the rest from reference TRBV7-9 and TRBJ2-2, the complete variable domain is DTGVSQNPRHKITKRGQNVTFRCDPISEHNRLYWYRQTLGQGPEFLTYFQNEAQLEKSRLLSDRFSAERPKGSFSTLEIQRTEQGDSAMYLCASSLRPGQGPGELFFGEGSRLTVL.

The chain is built from TRBV9 and TRBJ1-1, with D tentatively TRBD1 (5 bases). V lost 4 bases and J 3 bases, leaving 16 bases between the germline ends. Germline V CDR1 and CDR2: SGDLS, YYNGEE. This CDR3 spans 15 amino acids. The CDR3 is CASSPFATEDTEAFF. Here the CDR3 DNA reads TGTGCCAGCAGCCCGTTCGCGACAGAGGACACTGAAGCTTTCTTT.

This clonotype was observed at least ten times. The rearrangement joins TRBV10-2 to TRBJ1-6; TRBD1 aligns across 8 bases. Germline V gene sequence: CDR1 WSHSY, CDR2 SAAADI. This CDR3 has 13 residues. J gave up 7 bases and V 7 bases, and 3 bases lay outside the gene matches. CDR3 amino acids: CASTGQGNSPLHF. The CDR3 bases are TGCGCCAGCACCGGACAGGGAAATTCACCCCTCCACTTT.

The V call is TRBV7-3, the J call TRBJ1-2; the D gene is possibly TRBD1 (5 bases). Trimming cost V 5 bases and J 2 bases, with 15 bases left between them. The CDR3 spans 15 residues. Germline V gene sequence: CDR1 SGHTA, CDR2 FQGTGA. The CDR3 loop reads CASSVSMTDNYGYTF. In DNA, the CDR3 is TGTGCCAGCAGCGTCTCCATGACAGACAACTATGGCTACACCTTC.

A note on this clonotype: Given a much more abundant clone one base away, this may be a read error. J is TRBJ2-7 and V is TRBV9; D possibly corresponds to TRBD1 (6 bases). CDR1 is SGDLS, CDR2 YYNGEE, per germline. The CDR3 consists of 13 residues. CDR3 amino acids: CASSRTATYEQHF. CDR3 nucleotides: TGTGCCAGCAGCCGGACAGCTACCTACGAGCAGCACTTC.

On this clonotype: The junction departs from germline at one end; a sequencing error may be responsible. The chain links TRBV7-9 to TRBJ1-4; 12 bases agree with TRBD1. The germline gives CDR1 SEHNR, CDR2 FQNEAQ (reference sequence). CDR3 length: 19 residues. The CDR3 bases are TGCGCCAGCAGCCGCCAAGGGGGGACAGGGGGCCTATCTAATGAAAAACTGTTTTTT. Translated, it gives CASSRQGGTGGLSNEKLFF. The variable domain in full, with the rest retrieved from reference TRBV7-9 and TRBJ1-4, is DTGVSQNPRHKITKRGQNVTFRCDPISEHNRLYWYRQTLGQGPEFLTYFQNEAQLEKSRLLSDRFSAERPKGSFSTLEIQRTEQGDSAMYLCASSRQGGTGGLSNEKLFFGSGTQLSVL.

The gene calls are TRBV5-5 and TRBJ2-2; 7 bases match TRBD1. With V trimmed by 4 bases and J by 8 bases, 14 bases remained unmatched. There are 16 residues in the CDR3. Germline values: CDR1 SGHKS, CDR2 YYEKEE (reference sequence). CDR3 sequence: CASSLTGTAIGGELFF. In nucleotides, the CDR3 is TGTGCCAGCAGCCTTACCGGGACAGCCATAGGGGGGGAGCTGTTTTTT.

Only a few counts were recorded for this clonotype. V gene TRBV7-9 combines with J gene TRBJ1-3, with no clear D. Trimming left V 5 bases short and J 4 bases short, with 9 bases between. From germline, CDR1 is SEHNR and CDR2 FQNEAQ (reference sequence). This CDR3 region has 13 residues. DNA of the CDR3: TGTGCCAGCAGCCTGGAAAAAGGAAACACCATATATTTT. It is translated as CASSLEKGNTIYF.

The chain is built from TRBV15 and TRBJ2-7, with 7 bases matching TRBD2. V trimming: 0 bases; J trimming: 4 bases; junction bases outside the gene matches: 12. The germline V gene encodes CDR1 LNHNV and CDR2 YYDKDF (reference sequence). The CDR3 consists of 17 residues. In DNA form, the CDR3 reads TGTGCCACCAGCAGAGATAGGGCTAGCGGATATCAATACGAGCAGTACTTC. Protein: CATSRDRASGYQYEQYF.

V is TRBV11-2 and J is TRBJ1-2, with 8 bases that match TRBD1. CDR1 and CDR2 (germline): SGHAT, FQNNGV. J gave up 7 bases and V 4 bases, and 5 bases lay outside the gene matches. The CDR3 spans 13 residues. CDR3 sequence reads: CASSSTGVVGYTF. In DNA form, the CDR3 reads TGTGCCAGCAGCTCGACAGGGGTTGTTGGCTACACCTTC.

The chain is built from TRBV4-3 and TRBJ2-7, with D possibly being TRBD1 (6 bases). V was shortened by 3 bases and J by 4 bases, with 10 bases between the two germline ends. Germline V gene lookup returns CDR1 LGHNA and CDR2 YSLEER. This CDR3 region has 13 residues. CDR3 coding DNA: TGCGCCAGCAGCCATTCGAGGGGGTACGAGCAGTACTTC. As protein: CASSHSRGYEQYF.

This clonotype appeared once. The chain uses TRBV2 and TRBJ2-7; D unclear. Looked up from germline, CDR1 is SNHLY and CDR2 is FYNNEI. V was trimmed by 3 bases and J by 7 bases, leaving 13 bases between them. The CDR3 sequence is 13 residues long. The CDR3 nucleotides read TGTGCCAGCAGTGAGGGCACCGGCTGGGAGCAGTACTTC. Translating it yields CASSEGTGWEQYF.

This chain joins TRBV2 and TRBJ1-5; D gene unclear. The CDR3 loop spans 14 amino acids. With 7 bases removed from V and 2 bases from J, the gap between germline ends came to 12 bases. Germline V gene sequence: CDR1 SNHLY, CDR2 FYNNEI. The DNA of the CDR3 is TGTGCCAGCAATTCCAGGAATGGCAATCAGCCCCAGCATTTT. This gives the protein CASNSRNGNQPQHF. Full variable domain (rest looked up from reference TRBV2 and TRBJ1-5): EPEVTQTPSHQVTQMGQEVILRCVPISNHLYFYWYRQILGQKVEFLVSFYNNEISEKSEIFDDQFSVERPDGSNFTLKIRSTKLEDSAMYFCASNSRNGNQPQHFGDGTRLSIL.

The chain uses TRBV7-6 and TRBJ2-5, with 11 bases that match TRBD2. Germline lookup yields CDR1 SGHVS and CDR2 FNYEAQ. Trimming took 3 bases from V and 2 from J; bases not matched to a gene: 11. The CDR3 covers 18 residues. The chain's CDR3 is CASSFLAVTSGAQETQYF. The CDR3 DNA reads as TGTGCCAGCAGCTTCCTCGCGGTGACTAGCGGGGCACAAGAGACCCAGTACTTC.

This clonotype occurred once. This may stem from a read error, because a much larger clone lies one nucleotide away. The chain carries TRBV19 and TRBJ1-2; the D gene is possibly TRBD1 (5 bases). Germline CDR1 reads LNHDA; CDR2 reads SQIVND (reference sequence). The CDR3 sequence is 13 residues long. DNA of the CDR3: TGTGCCAGTAGTATTCTTCGAGGGGATGGCTACATCTTC. Translated: CASSILRGDGYIF. The variable domain in full, with the rest retrieved from reference TRBV19 and TRBJ1-2, is DGGITQSPKYLFRKEGQNVTLSCEQNLNHDAMYWYRQDPGQGLRLIYYSQIVNDFQKGDIAEGYSVSREKKESFPLTVTSAQKNPTAFYLCASSILRGDGYIFGSGTRLTVV.

The sample holds many counts of this clonotype. This chain links TRBV10-3 with TRBJ2-7; 8 bases align to TRBD2. CDR1 is ENHRY, CDR2 SYGVKD, per germline. The CDR3 sequence is 11 residues long. The CDR3 sequence: CASGDSYEQYF. The CDR3 DNA reads TGTGCTAGCGGGGACTCCTACGAGCAGTACTTC.

This clonotype was detected many times. The rearrangement links TRBV25-1 to TRBJ2-7; 8 nucleotides agree with TRBD1. CDR3 length equals 16 residues. The germline CDR1 and CDR2 sequences are MGHDK and SYGVNS. The V and J ends lost 2 bases and 4 bases, in that order; junction bases with no gene match: 10. CDR3 sequence: CASSEPKPGQAYEQYF. The CDR3 nucleotides are TGTGCCAGCAGTGAACCCAAACCGGGACAGGCATACGAGCAGTACTTC.

The gene calls are TRBV24-1 and TRBJ2-2; TRBD1 agrees at 10 bases. CDR3 length equals 15 residues. V shed 6 bases and J 8 bases; nucleotides not matched to a gene: 8. Germline V lookup: CDR1 KGHDR, CDR2 SFDVKD. CDR3 loop: CATSNPGTGVGELFF. Written as DNA, the CDR3 is TGTGCCACCAGTAACCCCGGGACAGGGGTTGGGGAGCTGTTTTTT.

The chain employs TRBV19 and TRBJ1-1; 8 bases line up with TRBD1. V lost 7 bases and J lost 1; bases outside the gene matches: 2. This CDR3 comprises 13 residues. Per the germline V gene, CDR1 is LNHDA and CDR2 is SQIVND (reference sequence). CDR3 coding DNA: TGTGCCAGTAATGACAGGGGGAACACTGAAGCTTTCTTT. It translates to CASNDRGNTEAFF.

This clonotype was picked up a small number of times. Here the CDR3 DNA reads TGTGCCAGCAGCGTATTTGGGACAGCTGGAAACACCATATATTTT. It yields the protein CASSVFGTAGNTIYF. This chain joins TRBV9 and TRBJ1-3; the match to TRBD1 covers 7 bases. CDR3 length: 15 residues. Trimming at V came to 1 base and at J to 2 bases, leaving 3 bases not matched to a gene. In germline, CDR1 is SGDLS, CDR2 YYNGEE.